Following are 7 T cell receptor beta chains from one sample sequenced in a study of response to subunit inactivated influenza vaccine. TCRdb re-analysed the RT-PCR reads in MiXCR, keeping a single row per CDR3 protein. The table has around 790,000 distinct CDR3 sequences, 21% seen once. The input for sequencing was PBMCs from blood, taken 4 to 6 days after vaccination. The receptors come from a man over 45 who received an inactivated influenza vaccine.

The sample holds a few counts of this clonotype. The CDR3 DNA reads TGTGCCAGCAGCCAGAGTGGGCTAGCCGGGGAAAGCACAGATACGCAGTATTTT. Translating gives CASSQSGLAGESTDTQYF. The rearrangement uses TRBV4-2 and TRBJ2-3; tentatively, D is TRBD2 (5 bases). The germline V gene encodes CDR1 LGHNA and CDR2 YNFKEQ. Trimming stripped 3 bases from V and 0 bases from J, with 19 bases between. This CDR3 has 18 residues.

The chain couples TRBV28 to TRBJ1-2, with TRBD1 matching 8 bases. The germline CDR1 and CDR2 sequences are MDHEN and SYDVKM. The CDR3 has 14 residues. Trimming cost V 7 bases and J 4 bases; bases outside gene matches: 8. CDR3 in DNA: TGTGCCAGCATCTCGGGACAGGCAGGCTATGGCTACACCTTC. Protein: CASISGQAGYGYTF.

The chain recombines TRBV20-1 with TRBJ1-1, with D unclear. V lost 4 bases and J lost 2, with 14 bases in between. CDR1 and CDR2 (germline): DFQATT, SNEGSKA (reference sequence). The CDR3 sequence is 14 residues long. In nucleotides, the CDR3 is TGCAGTGCTAAAACTTCTACAAGTAACACTGAAGCTTTCTTT. Translation gives CSAKTSTSNTEAFF.

The V and J genes are TRBV7-2 and TRBJ2-1, with TRBD2 matching over 9 bases. J lost 5 bases, V lost 1 base, and 6 bases had no gene match. This CDR3 is 16 amino acids long. Germline CDR1 SGHTA, CDR2 FQGNSA. CDR3 sequence reads: CASSLVASGNDNEQFF. As DNA, the CDR3 is TGTGCCAGCAGCTTAGTCGCTAGCGGGAACGACAATGAGCAGTTCTTC.

This clonotype was counted many times. This rearrangement joins TRBV6-2 or TRBV6-3 to TRBJ2-1; perhaps TRBD2 as D (6 bases). Germline CDR1 reads MNHEY; CDR2 reads SVGEGT. With 5 bases removed from V and 6 bases from J, the gap between germline ends came to 20 bases. The CDR3 covers 16 residues. The CDR3 loop is CASSKSVGGRRNEQFF. Written as DNA, the CDR3 is TGTGCCAGCAGTAAAAGTGTCGGGGGAAGACGCAATGAGCAGTTCTTC.

This clonotype was observed a handful of times. The J gene is TRBJ2-1, the V gene TRBV7-9, with TRBD2 as a possible D gene (6 bases). The CDR3 has 13 amino acids. The germline gives CDR1 SEHNR, CDR2 FQNEAQ (reference sequence). Trimming took 5 bases from V and 6 from J, leaving 11 bases between them. Written as DNA, the CDR3 is TGTGCCAGCAGCACGCGGGGCCTCAATGAGCAGTTCTTC. Translating it yields CASSTRGLNEQFF.

This chain connects TRBV6-2 or TRBV6-3 to TRBJ2-1, with 9 bases aligning to TRBD2. The CDR3 is 15 residues long. CDR1 MNHEY and CDR2 SVGEGT come from the germline V gene. The V segment lost 2 bases and the J segment 8 bases; nucleotides outside the gene matches: 7. The CDR3 region has the DNA TGTGCCAGCAGTTACCTCGGTAGCGGGAGAGATGAGCAGTTCTTC. Protein sequence: CASSYLGSGRDEQFF.